The 17 T cell receptor beta chains below were found in one sample sequenced in a study of T-cell reconstitution after alpha-beta-depleted transplantation in children. As it was prepared, the TCRbeta library received unique molecular identifiers. TCRdb used MiXCR to reprocess the PCR reads, holding one entry per CDR3 protein. This table has about 58,000 distinct CDR3 sequences, 44% appearing once. The source material was PBMCs, mostly from graft donor cells, sampled 360 days after TCRalphabeta/CD19-depleted stem cell transplant. These receptors were collected from a male patient between 5 and 17 years old who had a stem cell transplant for acute lymphoblastic leukemia, so the T cells may come from the graft donor.

In this sample, this clonotype turned up a few times. V gene TRBV28 combines with J gene TRBJ1-5; TRBD1 might be the D (5 bases). Trimming left V 3 bases short and J 4 bases short, with 10 bases between. Germline CDR1 is MDHEN and CDR2 is SYDVKM. The CDR3 length is 14 residues. CDR3 loop: CASSFGSGNQPQHF. The CDR3 DNA sequence: TGTGCCAGCAGTTTCGGGTCAGGGAATCAGCCCCAGCATTTT.

This rearrangement joins TRBV6-5 to TRBJ1-4; 7 bases are shared with TRBD1. This CDR3 has 16 residues. Germline V gene data show CDR1 as MNHEY and CDR2 as SVGAGI. J lost 3 bases, V lost 0 bases, and 4 bases had no gene match. The CDR3 here is CASSYSIRGANEKLFF. The DNA of the CDR3 is TGTGCCAGCAGTTACTCGATCAGGGGGGCTAATGAAAAACTGTTTTTT.

This sequence joins TRBV12-3 or TRBV12-4 and TRBJ1-1; possible D gene TRBD1, 5 bases. This CDR3 has 14 amino acids. The V gene lost 2 bases and the J gene lost 5 bases, with 12 bases spanning the gap. The CDR3 nucleotides are TGTGCCAGCAGTTTACAGGGAGTGGCGACTGAAGCTTTCTTT. Its protein product is CASSLQGVATEAFF.

CDR3 sequence (DNA): TGTGCCAGCAGCCAAGTGGCGGGAGGGGCGAACACCGGGGAGCTGTTTTTT. Translation gives CASSQVAGGANTGELFF. The V gene is TRBV3-1, the J gene TRBJ2-2; 9 bases line up with TRBD2. This CDR3 is built from 17 residues. The ends lost 1 base at V and 0 bases at J; junction bases unmatched: 3. Germline CDR1 reads LGHDT; CDR2 reads YNNKEL (reference sequence).

This clonotype was detected only a few times. CDR3 loop: CASSLGVGSTQYF. In DNA, the CDR3 is TGTGCCAGCAGCTTGGGGGTGGGATCGACGCAGTATTTT. J is TRBJ2-3 and V is TRBV5-6; D ambiguous. V dropped 0 bases and J dropped 9 bases, with 11 bases sitting between them. CDR3 length equals 13 residues. The germline V gene encodes CDR1 SGHDT and CDR2 YYEEEE.

This clonotype occurred a few times. V and J are TRBV27 and TRBJ2-7; the match to TRBD1 covers 9 bases. The CDR3 length is 16 residues. The germline gives CDR1 MNHEY, CDR2 SMNVEV (reference sequence). V shed 6 bases, J shed 1 base, and the junction held 10 bases outside the gene matches. CDR3 nucleotides: TGTGCCAGCAGAAAACAGGGGGCGGTAATATCCTACGAGCAGTACTTC. Its translation is CASRKQGAVISYEQYF.

This clonotype was seen only once. The V gene is TRBV5-1, the J gene TRBJ2-5, with D possibly being TRBD1 (6 bases). CDR1 is SGHRS and CDR2 is YFSETQ in the germline V gene. V was shortened by 4 bases and J by 3 bases, with 10 bases between the two germline ends. This CDR3 region has 13 residues. CDR3 protein: CASSHTGKETQYF. The CDR3 DNA sequence: TGCGCCAGCAGCCACACAGGGAAAGAGACCCAGTACTTC.

The V call is TRBV28, the J call TRBJ2-1; 10 nucleotides agree with TRBD2. Trimming removed 3 bases from V and 12 bases from J; junction bases left unmatched: 11. This CDR3 spans 15 amino acids. Germline CDR1 is MDHEN and CDR2 is SYDVKM. This CDR3 reads CASSFPGLARGGQFF. DNA of the CDR3: TGTGCCAGCAGTTTTCCGGGACTAGCGCGAGGTGGGCAGTTCTTC. The complete variable domain, with remaining parts taken from reference TRBV28 and TRBJ2-1, reads DVKVTQSSRYLVKRTGEKVFLECVQDMDHENMFWYRQDPGLGLRLIYFSYDVKMKEKGDIPEGYSVSREKKERFSLILESASTNQTSMYLCASSFPGLARGGQFFGPGTRLTVL.

This chain links TRBV24-1 with TRBJ1-1; the D gene is possibly TRBD1 (6 bases). The germline V gene has CDR1 KGHDR and CDR2 SFDVKD. Trimming left V 4 bases short and J 8 bases short, with 13 bases between. This CDR3 has 13 residues. Here the CDR3 reads CATSDPDSQEAFF. The DNA of the CDR3 is TGTGCCACCAGTGACCCGGACAGTCAAGAAGCTTTCTTT.

The chain recombines TRBV27 with TRBJ1-4; D may be TRBD1 (5 bases). Germline V gene data show CDR1 as MNHEY and CDR2 as SMNVEV (reference sequence). Trimming took 3 bases from V and 9 from J, leaving 14 bases between them. CDR3 size: 14 residues. The CDR3 region has the DNA TGTGCCAGCAGTTTTGCAGGGCAGGTTAAAAAACTGTTTTTT. The encoded protein is CASSFAGQVKKLFF.

The rearrangement joins TRBV9 to TRBJ1-2; unclear D gene. The CDR3 spans 11 residues. Germline CDR1 and CDR2: SGDLS and YYNGEE. Trimming left V 0 bases short and J 6 bases short, with 3 bases between. Written as DNA, the CDR3 is TGTGCCAGCAGCGTAGGAGATGGCTACACCTTC. It yields the protein CASSVGDGYTF.

This clonotype has more than one count but fewer than ten. This rearrangement joins TRBV27 to TRBJ2-1, with D uncertain. The V gene lost 5 bases and the J gene lost 4 bases, with 9 bases spanning the gap. Germline V gene sequence: CDR1 MNHEY, CDR2 SMNVEV (reference sequence). The CDR3 loop spans 13 amino acids. CDR3 DNA sequence: TGTGCCAGCAGTGGCAGCAGTTACAATGAGCAGTTCTTC. Its protein product is CASSGSSYNEQFF.

J is TRBJ1-1 and V is TRBV7-2; 9 bases map to TRBD1. From germline, CDR1 is SGHTA and CDR2 FQGNSA. CDR3 size: 16 residues. The ends lost 2 bases at V and 0 bases at J; junction bases unmatched: 4. The CDR3 DNA sequence: TGTGCCAGCAGCTTAATAAGGACAGGGGTGAACACTGAAGCTTTCTTT. Amino acid sequence: CASSLIRTGVNTEAFF.

The chain employs TRBV7-3 and TRBJ2-6, with a tentative D call TRBD2 (5 bases). The germline V and J ends were trimmed by 4 bases and 2 bases, with 12 bases remaining between them. This CDR3 is built from 16 residues. Germline-derived CDR1 and CDR2 are SGHTA and FQGTGA. CDR3 loop: CASSSNLAPGANVLTF. CDR3 nucleotides: TGTGCCAGCAGCTCAAACCTAGCTCCTGGGGCCAACGTCCTGACTTTC.

This clonotype was seen more than once but under ten times. CDR3 residues: CASRDAGGIPYNEQFF. The CDR3 DNA follows: TGTGCCAGCAGGGATGCGGGGGGCATCCCATACAATGAGCAGTTCTTC. V usage is TRBV6-2 or TRBV6-3 and J usage is TRBJ2-1; 8 nucleotides agree with TRBD2. The germline V gene has CDR1 MNHEY and CDR2 SVGEGT. The CDR3 runs to 16 residues. V was pared by 6 bases and J by 4 bases, with 11 bases of the junction left unmatched.

This chain links TRBV11-2 with TRBJ1-1; the D gene is possibly TRBD1 (5 bases). Trimming took 2 bases from V and 4 from J, leaving 17 bases between them. From germline, CDR1 is SGHAT and CDR2 FQNNGV. The CDR3 contains 16 residues. The CDR3 here is CASSLPGHPSGTEAFF. For the CDR3, the DNA is TGTGCCAGCAGCTTACCCGGACATCCGTCGGGCACTGAAGCTTTCTTT.

There are a few counts of this clonotype. The chain links TRBV21-1 to TRBJ1-2. TRBV21-1 is marked as a pseudogene. The CDR3 is 15 residues long. The CDR3 DNA reads TGTGCCAGCAGCCAAAGAGCGGACCGTGGCTATGGCTACACCTTC. Its translation is CASSQRADRGYGYTF.